This T cell receptor beta chain appears in the sequencing data of a study of CD8 T cells in ankylosing spondylitis. The study, taken as a whole, reports: Earlier authors reported some of these motif variants in reactive arthritis synovial fluid and blood. For ankylosing spondylitis blood, a TCR beta motif of seven to nine highly homologous variants appeared characteristic. Disease-linked clones were reportedly significantly enriched in matched ankylosing spondylitis synovial fluid.

Using quantitative 5'-RACE with molecular barcodes, the authors made TCR beta libraries. MiXCR, applied by TCRdb to the 5' RACE reads, yields one record per CDR3 protein. The top ten hold about 8.2% of the sample, which has 250,000 to 300,000 distinct CDR3 sequences, around 20% seen once. This clonotype was detected a few times. Its specificity is not known. The sequencing input was blood, either unsorted or a sorted T cell fraction (not recorded which). This clonotype was sampled from a male donor with ankylosing spondylitis or in good health (not recorded which).

CDR3 sequence reads: CASSYLGHGLWEQYV. CDR3 coding DNA: TGTGCCAGCAGTTACTTAGGCCATGGGTTGTGGGAGCAGTACGTC. The chain is built from TRBV6-5 and TRBJ2-7; no clear D. Per the germline V gene, CDR1 is MNHEY and CDR2 is SVGAGI. V lost 1 base and J 7 bases, leaving 17 bases between the germline ends. There are 15 residues in the CDR3.